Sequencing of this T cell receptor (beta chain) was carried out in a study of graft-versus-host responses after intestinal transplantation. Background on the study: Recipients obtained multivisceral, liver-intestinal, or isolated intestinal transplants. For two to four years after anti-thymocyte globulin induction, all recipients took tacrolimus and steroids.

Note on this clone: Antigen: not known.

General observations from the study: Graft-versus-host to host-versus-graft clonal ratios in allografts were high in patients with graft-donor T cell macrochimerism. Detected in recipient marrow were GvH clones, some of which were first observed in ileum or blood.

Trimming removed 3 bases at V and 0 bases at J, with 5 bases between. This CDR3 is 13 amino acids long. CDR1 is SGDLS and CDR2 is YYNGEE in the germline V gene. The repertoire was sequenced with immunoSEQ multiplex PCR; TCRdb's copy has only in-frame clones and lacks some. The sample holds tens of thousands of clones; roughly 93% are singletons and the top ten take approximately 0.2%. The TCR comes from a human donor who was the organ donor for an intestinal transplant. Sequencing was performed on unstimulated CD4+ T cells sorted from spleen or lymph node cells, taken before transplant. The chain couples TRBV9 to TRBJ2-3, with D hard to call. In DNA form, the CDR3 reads TGTGCCAGCAGCGAAAGTAGCACAGATACGCAGTATTTT. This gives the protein CASSESSTDTQYF.